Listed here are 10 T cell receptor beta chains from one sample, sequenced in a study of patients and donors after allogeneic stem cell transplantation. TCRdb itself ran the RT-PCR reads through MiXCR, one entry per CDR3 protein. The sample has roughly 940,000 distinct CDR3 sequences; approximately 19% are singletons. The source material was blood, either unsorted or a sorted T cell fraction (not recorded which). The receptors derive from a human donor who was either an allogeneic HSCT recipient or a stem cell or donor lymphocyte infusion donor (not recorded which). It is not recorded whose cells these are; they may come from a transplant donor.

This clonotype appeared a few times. The CDR3 here is CASSYGGGPGQPQHF. Written as DNA, the CDR3 is TGTGCCAGCAGTTACGGCGGGGGGCCCGGACAGCCCCAGCATTTT. The V and J genes are TRBV6-2 or TRBV6-3 and TRBJ1-5, with D perhaps matching TRBD1 (6 bases). This CDR3 contains 15 residues. Between the trimmed V and J ends, which lost 2 bases and 7 bases, there was a span of 15 bases. CDR1 MNHEY and CDR2 SVGEGT come from the germline V gene.

The CDR3 DNA follows: TGTGCCAGCAGCTGGGGGGACATAGGGGGTGAAAAACTGTTTTTT. This encodes CASSWGDIGGEKLFF. The genes are TRBV5-6 and TRBJ1-4; tentatively, D is TRBD1 (6 bases). The CDR3 has 15 amino acids. The V end was cut by 3 bases, the J end by 7 bases, with 16 bases between. Germline CDR1 and CDR2: SGHDT and YYEEEE.

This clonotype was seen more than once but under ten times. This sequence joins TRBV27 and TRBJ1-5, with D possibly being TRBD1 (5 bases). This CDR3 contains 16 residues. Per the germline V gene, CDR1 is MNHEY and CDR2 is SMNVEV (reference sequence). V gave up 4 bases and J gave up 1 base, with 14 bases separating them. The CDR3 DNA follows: TGTGCCAGCAGTTCGAGTGGGGGACTAAGCAATCAGCCCCAGCATTTT. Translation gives CASSSSGGLSNQPQHF.

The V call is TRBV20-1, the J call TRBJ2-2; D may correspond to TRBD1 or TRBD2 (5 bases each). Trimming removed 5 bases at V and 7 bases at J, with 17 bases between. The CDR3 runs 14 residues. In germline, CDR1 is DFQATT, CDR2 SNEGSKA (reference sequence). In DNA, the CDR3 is TGCAGTGCTCGGGGACCTTCGCTGCACGGGGAGCTGTTTTTT. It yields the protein CSARGPSLHGELFF.

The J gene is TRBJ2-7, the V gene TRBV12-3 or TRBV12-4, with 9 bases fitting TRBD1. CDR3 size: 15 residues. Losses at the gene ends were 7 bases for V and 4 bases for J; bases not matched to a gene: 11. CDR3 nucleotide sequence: TGTGCCAGCACCCCGACCGGGACAGGGTCATACGAGCAGTACTTC. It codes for CASTPTGTGSYEQYF.

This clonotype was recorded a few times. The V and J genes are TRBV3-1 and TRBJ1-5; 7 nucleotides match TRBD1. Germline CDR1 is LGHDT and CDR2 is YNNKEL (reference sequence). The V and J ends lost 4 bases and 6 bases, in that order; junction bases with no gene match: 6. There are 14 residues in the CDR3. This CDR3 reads CASSPRQGSQPQHF. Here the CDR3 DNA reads TGTGCCAGCAGCCCACGACAGGGTTCTCAGCCCCAGCATTTT. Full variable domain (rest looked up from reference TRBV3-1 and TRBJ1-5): DTAVSQTPKYLVTQMGNDKSIKCEQNLGHDTMYWYKQDSKKFLKIMFSYNNKELIINETVPNRFSPKSPDKAHLNLHINSLELGDSAVYFCASSPRQGSQPQHFGDGTRLSIL.

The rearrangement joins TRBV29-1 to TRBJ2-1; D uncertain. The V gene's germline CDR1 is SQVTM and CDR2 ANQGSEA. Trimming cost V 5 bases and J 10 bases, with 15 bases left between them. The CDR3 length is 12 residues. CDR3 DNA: TGCAGCGTTTTGGACCGGCCCCCCGAGCAGTTCTTC. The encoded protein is CSVLDRPPEQFF.

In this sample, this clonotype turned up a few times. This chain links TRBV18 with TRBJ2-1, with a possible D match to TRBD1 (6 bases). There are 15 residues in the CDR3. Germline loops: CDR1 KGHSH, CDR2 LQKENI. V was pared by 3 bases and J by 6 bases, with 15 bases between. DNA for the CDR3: TGTGCCAGCTCACCTTGGAGCTCAGGGGCCAATGAGCAGTTCTTC. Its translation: CASSPWSSGANEQFF.

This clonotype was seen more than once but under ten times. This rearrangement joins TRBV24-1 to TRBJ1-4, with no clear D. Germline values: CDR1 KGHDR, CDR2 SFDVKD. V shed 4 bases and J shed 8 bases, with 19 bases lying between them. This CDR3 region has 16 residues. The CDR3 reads CATSEHDRNGEEKLFF. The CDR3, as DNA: TGTGCCACCAGTGAACACGACCGGAATGGGGAAGAAAAACTGTTTTTT.

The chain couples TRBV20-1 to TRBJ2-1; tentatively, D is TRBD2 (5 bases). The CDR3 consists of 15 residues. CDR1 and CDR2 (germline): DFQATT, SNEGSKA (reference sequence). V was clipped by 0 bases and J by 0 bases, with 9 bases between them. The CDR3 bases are TGCAGTGCTAGAGATCAGGACTTCTCCTACAATGAGCAGTTCTTC. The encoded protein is CSARDQDFSYNEQFF.